This is a list of T cell receptor beta chains from one sample in a study of CD4 T cells in relation to SARS-CoV-2 and coronaviruses. Which antigens these TCRs recognize remains unknown. This table comes from immunoSEQ multiplex PCR, and its TCRdb copy is limited to in-frame clones, with some not included. The sample yields about 21,000 clones, about three fifths seen once. The sequenced sample consisted of CD4+ T cells from PBMCs, cultured in vitro. Receptor source: a human donor in good health. The CDR3 runs from the conserved cysteine through the conserved F or W. D genes are given only for firm matches. Rows give clone size only sometimes, using once, few, many, or a class for an expanded clone.

d_call	v_call	clone_size	j_call	cdr3_aa	cdr3_nt
TRBD1	TRBV7-9	few	TRBJ1-2	CASTSTGGNYGYTF	TGTGCCAGCACCTCGACAGGGGGCAACTATGGCTACACCTTC
-	TRBV5-6	-	TRBJ1-6	CASSPGASSGPLHF	TGTGCCAGCAGCCCGGGCGCCAGTTCGGGACCTCTCCACTTT
TRBD1	TRBV18	few	TRBJ1-1	CASSLWTGRATEAFF	TGTGCCAGCTCACTCTGGACAGGGAGGGCAACTGAAGCTTTCTTT
-	TRBV27	-	TRBJ1-1	CASSLGLNTEAFF	TGTGCCAGCAGTTTAGGGCTAAACACTGAAGCTTTCTTT
-	TRBV7-3	-	TRBJ2-2	CASSPWPRAGELFF	TGTGCCAGCAGCCCGTGGCCTCGGGCCGGGGAGCTGTTTTTT
-	TRBV11-2	-	TRBJ2-3	CASSLRTDTQYF	TGTGCCAGCAGCCTGCGGACAGATACGCAGTATTTT
TRBD1	TRBV5-1	-	TRBJ2-5	CASSSSQGARQETQYF	TGCGCCAGCAGCTCGTCACAGGGGGCGCGGCAAGAGACCCAGTACTTC
-	TRBV18	-	TRBJ1-4	CASSPPTGEKLFF	TGTGCCAGCTCACCGCCCACAGGAGAAAAACTGTTTTTT
-	TRBV6-5	-	TRBJ2-5	CASIGSKGSTQYF	TGTGCCAGCATCGGCAGTAAAGGGTCGACCCAGTACTTC
-	TRBV9	-	TRBJ2-7	CASRRKLQTRPYEQYF	TGTGCCAGCAGGAGAAAACTACAGACCCGACCGTACGAGCAGTACTTC
-	TRBV7-2	-	TRBJ1-1	CASSFPGVMNTEAFF	TGTGCCAGCAGCTTCCCCGGGGTGATGAACACTGAAGCTTTCTTT
-	TRBV14	few	TRBJ2-2	CASSQFGTGELFF	TGTGCCAGCAGCCAGTTTGGCACCGGGGAGCTGTTTTTT
-	TRBV7-9	-	TRBJ2-6	CASSFEGPGANVLTF	TGTGCCAGCAGCTTTGAGGGACCCGGGGCCAACGTCCTGACTTTC
-	TRBV7-2	-	TRBJ1-3	CASSLPIDSGNTIYF	TGTGCCAGCAGCTTACCTATTGACTCTGGAAACACCATATATTTT
-	TRBV29-1	-	TRBJ1-1	CSVVRGSLNTEAFF	TGCAGCGTTGTGAGGGGGAGCCTGAACACTGAAGCTTTCTTT
-	TRBV30	-	TRBJ1-5	CAWGSPNQPQHF	TGTGCCTGGGGGAGCCCCAATCAGCCCCAGCATTTT
TRBD2	TRBV2	-	TRBJ2-2	CASRGLAGVAGELFF	TGTGCCAGCAGGGGACTAGCGGGAGTCGCCGGGGAGCTGTTTTTT
TRBD2	TRBV9	-	TRBJ2-3	CASSVGASGATDTQYF	TGTGCCAGCAGCGTAGGAGCTAGCGGGGCGACAGATACGCAGTATTTT
TRBD1	TRBV28	-	TRBJ1-6	CASSFVAGGGSPLHF	TGTGCCAGCAGTTTTGTTGCAGGGGGCGGTTCACCCCTCCACTTT
-	TRBV5-4	-	TRBJ1-1	CASRRGFIMNTEAFF	TGTGCCAGCAGACGGGGCTTCATAATGAACACTGAAGCTTTCTTT